Sequencing of this T cell receptor (beta chain) was carried out in a study of T cells in Graves' hyperthyroidism and ophthalmopathy. Trimming removed 5 bases at V and 2 bases at J, with 16 bases between. The CDR3 has 15 residues. In this sample, this clonotype turned up many times. What it recognizes is unknown. From RNA transcripts, TCR beta CDR3 regions were amplified. The HTBI primer set served for first-round RT-PCR of the TCR CDR3. One entry per CDR3 protein, called by TCRdb with MiXCR from the multiplex PCR reads. The sample includes 500,000 to 600,000 distinct CDR3 sequences, about 43% of them seen just once. Graves' hyperthyroidism qualified as stable when ophthalmopathy did not progress within 18 months. Patients were aged 18 to 65, had disease duration under 2 months, and had newly diagnosed hyperthyroidism. Whole-study results and caveats: Among thyroid clonotypes expanded above 0.001, most also appeared in blood. Model-based prediction identified ophthalmopathy a median around 6.5 months prior to its onset.

The specimen sequenced was peripheral blood or thyroid tissue (not recorded which). The source is a woman younger than 35 with Graves' hyperthyroidism. This chain connects TRBV12-3 or TRBV12-4 to TRBJ2-7; D may be TRBD2 (5 bases). This CDR3 reads CASSGVLADTYEQYF. The CDR3 DNA sequence: TGTGCCAGCAGTGGGGTTCTAGCCGATACCTACGAGCAGTACTTC.